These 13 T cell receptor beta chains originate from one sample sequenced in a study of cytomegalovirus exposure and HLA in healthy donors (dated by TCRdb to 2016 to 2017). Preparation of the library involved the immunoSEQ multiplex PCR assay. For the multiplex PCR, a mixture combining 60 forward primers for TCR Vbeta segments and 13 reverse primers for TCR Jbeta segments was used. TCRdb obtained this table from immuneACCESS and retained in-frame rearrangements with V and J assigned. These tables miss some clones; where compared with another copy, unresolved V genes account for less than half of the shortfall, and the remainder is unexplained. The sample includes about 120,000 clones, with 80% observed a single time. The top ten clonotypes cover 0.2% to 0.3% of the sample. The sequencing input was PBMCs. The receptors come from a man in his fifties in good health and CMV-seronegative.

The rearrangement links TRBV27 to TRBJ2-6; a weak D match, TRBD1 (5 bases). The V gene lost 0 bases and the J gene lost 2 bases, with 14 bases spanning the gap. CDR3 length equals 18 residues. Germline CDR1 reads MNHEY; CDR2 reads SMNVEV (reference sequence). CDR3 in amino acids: CASSLSIGVGAGANVLTF. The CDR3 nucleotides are TGTGCCAGCAGTTTATCGATTGGGGTAGGGGCTGGGGCCAACGTCCTGACTTTC.

CDR3 in amino acids: CASSWAPGLATLTGNEQYF. In DNA, the CDR3 is TGTGCCAGCAGCTGGGCTCCGGGACTAGCCACCCTTACCGGGAACGAGCAGTACTTC. The chain links TRBV7-2 to TRBJ2-7; 9 nucleotides match TRBD2. Germline CDR1 and CDR2: SGHTA and FQGNSA. J was trimmed by 5 bases and V by 4 bases; bases with no gene match: 21. This CDR3 has 19 residues.

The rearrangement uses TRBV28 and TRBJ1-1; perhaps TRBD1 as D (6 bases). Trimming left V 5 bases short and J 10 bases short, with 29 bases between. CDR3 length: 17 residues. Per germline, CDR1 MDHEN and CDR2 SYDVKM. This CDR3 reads CASSRDRTSFGFKPAFF. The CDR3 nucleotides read TGTGCCAGCAGTAGAGACAGGACATCCTTTGGCTTTAAGCCAGCTTTCTTT.

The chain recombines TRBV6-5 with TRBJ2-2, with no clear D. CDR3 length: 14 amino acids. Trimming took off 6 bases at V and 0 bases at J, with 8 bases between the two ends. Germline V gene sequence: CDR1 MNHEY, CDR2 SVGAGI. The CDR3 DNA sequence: TGTGCCAGCAGACGGTCCGCGAACACCGGGGAGCTGTTTTTT. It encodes CASRRSANTGELFF.

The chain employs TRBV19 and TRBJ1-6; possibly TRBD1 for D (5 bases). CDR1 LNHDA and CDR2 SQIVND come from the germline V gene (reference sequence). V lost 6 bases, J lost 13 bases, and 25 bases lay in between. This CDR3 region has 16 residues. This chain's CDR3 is CASRFLRDSGLSPLHF. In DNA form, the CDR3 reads TGTGCCAGTAGGTTCCTCCGGGACTCCGGTTTGTCGCCCCTCCACTTT.

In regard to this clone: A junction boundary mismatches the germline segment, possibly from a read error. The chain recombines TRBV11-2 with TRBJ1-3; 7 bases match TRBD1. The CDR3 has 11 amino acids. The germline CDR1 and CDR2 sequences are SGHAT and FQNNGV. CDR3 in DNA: TGTGCCAGCAGCTTAGATAGGGGGCTCCTTTTT. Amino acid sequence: CASSLDRGLLF.

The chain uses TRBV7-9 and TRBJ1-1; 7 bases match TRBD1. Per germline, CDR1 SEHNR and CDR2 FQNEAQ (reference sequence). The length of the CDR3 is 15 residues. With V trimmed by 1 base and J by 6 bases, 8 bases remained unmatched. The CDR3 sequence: CASSLGDSRGSEAFF. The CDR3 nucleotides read TGTGCCAGCAGCTTAGGGGACAGCCGAGGCTCTGAAGCTTTCTTT.

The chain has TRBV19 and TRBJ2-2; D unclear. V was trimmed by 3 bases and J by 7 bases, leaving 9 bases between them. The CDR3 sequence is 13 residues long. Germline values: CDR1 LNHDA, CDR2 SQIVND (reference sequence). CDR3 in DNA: TGTGCCAGTAGTATGTCCCAGCGCGGGGAGCTGTTTTTT. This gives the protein CASSMSQRGELFF.

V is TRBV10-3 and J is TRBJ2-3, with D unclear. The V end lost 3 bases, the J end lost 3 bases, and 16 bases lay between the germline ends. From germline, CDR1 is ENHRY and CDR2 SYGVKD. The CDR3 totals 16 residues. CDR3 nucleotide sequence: TGTGCCATCAGTGAACGGGTCGGAACTTATACAGATACGCAGTATTTT. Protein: CAISERVGTYTDTQYF.

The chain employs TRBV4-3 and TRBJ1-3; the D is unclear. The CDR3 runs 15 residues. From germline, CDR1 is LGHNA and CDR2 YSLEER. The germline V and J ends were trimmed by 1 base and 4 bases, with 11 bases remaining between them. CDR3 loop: CASSQGSGSGNTIYF. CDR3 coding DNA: TGCGCCAGCAGCCAAGGTTCAGGTTCCGGAAACACCATATATTTT.

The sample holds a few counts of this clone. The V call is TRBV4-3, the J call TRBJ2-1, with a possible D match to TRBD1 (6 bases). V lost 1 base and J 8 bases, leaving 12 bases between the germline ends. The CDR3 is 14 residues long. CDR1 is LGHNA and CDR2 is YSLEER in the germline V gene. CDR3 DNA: TGCGCCAGCAGCCAAGGGACAGATGTCGATGAGCAGTTCTTC. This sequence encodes CASSQGTDVDEQFF.

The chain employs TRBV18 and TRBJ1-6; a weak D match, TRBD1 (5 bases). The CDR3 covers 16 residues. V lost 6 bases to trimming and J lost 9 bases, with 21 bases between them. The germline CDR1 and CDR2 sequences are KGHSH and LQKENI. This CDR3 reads CASSVIDSATRSPLHF. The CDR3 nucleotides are TGTGCCAGCTCCGTCATCGACAGTGCCACTCGTTCACCCCTCCACTTT.

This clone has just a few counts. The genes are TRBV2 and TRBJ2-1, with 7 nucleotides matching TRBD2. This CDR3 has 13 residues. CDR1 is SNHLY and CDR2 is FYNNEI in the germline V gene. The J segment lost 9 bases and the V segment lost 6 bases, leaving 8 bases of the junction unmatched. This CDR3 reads CASSLGLDTEQFF. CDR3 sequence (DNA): TGTGCCAGCAGCCTAGGACTAGACACTGAGCAGTTCTTC.